The clone carrying this T cell receptor (beta chain) was picked up a small number of times. Antigen specificity is unknown. The CDR3 covers 13 residues. The V gene's germline CDR1 is SGHTA and CDR2 FQGNSA. V was cut by 5 bases and J by 4 bases, with 9 bases left in between. Each CDR3 protein gets one entry after TCRdb re-called the RT-PCR reads with MiXCR. The sample comprises roughly 150,000 distinct CDR3 sequences, 11% of which are singletons, and about an eighth rests with the top ten. The sample comes from a study of response to subunit inactivated influenza vaccine. Regarding the study as a whole: The authors proposed limited new T cell recruitment per seasonal influenza vaccination.

The sample in question was non-naive T cells sorted from PBMCs, obtained about 40 days after vaccination. This receptor was taken from a man in his fifties or sixties who received an inactivated influenza vaccine. This rearrangement joins TRBV7-2 to TRBJ1-5; unclear D gene. This CDR3 reads CASSAELNQPQHF. In DNA, the CDR3 is TGTGCCAGCAGCGCCGAGTTAAATCAGCCCCAGCATTTT.